Described below is a single T cell receptor (beta chain) sequence and its context. The antigen this receptor binds is unknown. The input lacks base qualities; no much larger clone sits a single base away. The immunoSEQ Assay, a bias-controlled multiplex PCR, was used to amplify TCRbeta CDR3 regions from genomic DNA. The original methods were these. Nucleated cell counts per sample were estimated from amplification of reference gene primers within the assay. To quantify the absolute abundance of each unique TCRbeta CDR3 rearrangement, sequence reads were collapsed and filtered. For each sample, productive Simpson clonality was calculated by taking the square root of Simpson's diversity index across productive rearrangements. The table was pulled from immuneACCESS by TCRdb, which kept in-frame rearrangements only. Such tables lose some clones; where checked, under half of the loss comes from unresolved V genes, and the rest has no known cause. The V and J calls and the clone size are those of that table, but D and trimming were determined from the DNA. Present in this sample are 150,000 or so clones, approximately 83% of which were seen just once. The biggest ten clones account for roughly 8% of the sample.

One collaborating source in Seattle enrolled patients during active infection and followed them longitudinally through the course of disease. Collaborating institutions collected whole blood in K2EDTA tubes following their own protocols. For TCRbeta analysis, collaborators shipped samples in one of three forms: frozen whole blood, isolated PBMCs, or DNA extracted from either of those sample types. This entry belongs to a study of blood T cell repertoires in COVID-19 (dated by TCRdb to the early 2020s). Describing the broader study: The collaborator samples originated in the United States, Italy and Spain and spanned the acute and convalescent phases of COVID-19. The repertoires were released in a freely available public database intended as a resource for research on the immune response to SARS-CoV-2. Nearly every sample came with metadata listing a de-identified subject ID, COVID-19 status, age in years and sex. Deeply sampled blood TCRbeta repertoires from subjects exposed to, actively infected with, or recovered from COVID-19 were included in the dataset. The prospective study material was composed of cDNA or gDNA derived from T cells, B-cell-depleted T cells, or PBMCs. The samples were drawn from the first 160 participants of the ongoing ImmuneRACE study and from about 1,200 subjects provided by 6 global collaborators. Where available, HLA class I and class II types were obtained from metadata supplied by the sample provider rather than from assay-based typing.

Paper-wide results and their limitations: The quantity of clinical and demographic metadata differed by source and by participant and was supplied without curation.

Material: peripheral blood. The sequence was collected from a woman in her fifties or sixties with COVID-19, enrolled during active disease.

The DNA reads TGTGCCAGCAGCTTACGGAGGGTAAACTATGGCTACACCTTC. Translated, it reads CASSLRRVNYGYTF. This receptor chain uses TRBV7-2 and TRBJ1-2; the D segment cannot be called with confidence. The junction shows trimming of 2 bases on V and 2 bases on J, plus 9 bases between the germline ends. From the germline V gene, CDR1 is SGHTA and CDR2 is FQGNSA. The CDR3 runs 14 amino acids, cysteine and phenylalanine included. CDR3 DNA is the only sequence kept; it has 42 bases, read in frame from the first base.